The clone carrying this TCR beta chain was counted only a few times. Antigen: not known. The record originates from a study of T-cell reconstitution after alpha-beta-depleted transplantation in children. Study observations and caveats: Newly generated T cells supplied most T-cell counts and diversity one year post-transplant.

Germline assignment: CDR1 SGHTA and CDR2 FQGNSA. The CDR3 loop spans 13 amino acids. V was pared by 1 base and J by 5 bases, with 9 bases between. Unique molecular identifiers tagged the TCRbeta library. Each CDR3 protein gets one entry after TCRdb re-called the PCR reads with MiXCR. The sample has about 200,000 distinct CDR3 sequences; approximately 6.3% are singletons. The chain carries TRBV7-2 and TRBJ2-7; D is perhaps TRBD2 (5 bases). The sample in question was PBMCs, obtained before TCRalphabeta/CD19-depleted stem cell transplant. The TCR originated in a boy between 2 and 10 years old with acute lymphoblastic leukemia, due to receive a stem cell transplant. CDR3 sequence (DNA): TGTGCCAGCAGCTTAGTGCGGGTCGACGAGCAGTACTTC. Amino acids: CASSLVRVDEQYF.